This entry lists 13 T cell receptor beta chains sequenced from one sample in a study of STAT5B mutations in CD4+ large granular lymphocyte leukemia. Clones were read by immunoSEQ multiplex PCR, and TCRdb kept only the in-frame ones, dropping some. This sample has fewer than 30,000 clones, with more than 60% found just once. Sample: CD4+ T cells from blood buffy coats. These receptors were obtained from a human donor in good health.

The sample holds one count of this clone. Here the CDR3 reads CASSQDLLGVAGGRSTDTQYF. The CDR3 region has the DNA TGTGCCAGCAGCCAAGATTTATTAGGGGTAGCGGGAGGCCGTAGCACAGATACGCAGTATTTT. The chain carries TRBV4-2 and TRBJ2-3, with TRBD2 matching over 10 bases. The CDR3 contains 21 residues. Per the germline V gene, CDR1 is LGHNA and CDR2 is YNFKEQ. Unmatched junction bases numbered 15, after V lost 0 bases and J lost 0 bases.

V is TRBV28 and J is TRBJ1-2, with 12 bases that match TRBD1. This CDR3 has 17 residues. Germline CDR1 reads MDHEN; CDR2 reads SYDVKM. V was clipped by 6 bases and J by 2 bases; unmatched bases: 10. CDR3 protein: CASRLTGQGAFNYGYTF. CDR3 DNA: TGTGCCAGCAGACTGACGGGACAGGGGGCCTTCAACTATGGCTACACCTTC.

This clone has more than one count but fewer than ten. The genes are TRBV2 and TRBJ1-2, with a possible D match to TRBD1 (6 bases). Germline CDR1 and CDR2: SNHLY and FYNNEI. CDR3 length: 13 amino acids. V was shortened by 6 bases and J by 8 bases, with 16 bases between the two germline ends. The CDR3 DNA reads TGTGCCAGCAGGGACAGCTCGAATGTGGGCTACACCTTC. This translates into CASRDSSNVGYTF.

The V gene is TRBV2, the J gene TRBJ1-1; TRBD1 is a possible D gene (6 bases). This CDR3 region has 12 residues. V gave up 7 bases and J gave up 11 bases, with 17 bases separating them. Germline V gene data show CDR1 as SNHLY and CDR2 as FYNNEI. CDR3 protein: CASTEQGPRAFF. The CDR3 nucleotides read TGTGCCAGCACCGAACAGGGACCGAGGGCTTTCTTT.

This clone came up a few times. The CDR3 region has the DNA TGTGCCAGCCTGCGACAGGGCCTCGGCACTGAAGCTTTCTTT. It encodes CASLRQGLGTEAFF. The chain couples TRBV27 to TRBJ1-1, with 7 bases that match TRBD1. The CDR3 is 14 residues long. CDR1 and CDR2 from the germline V gene are MNHEY and SMNVEV (reference sequence). The ends lost 8 bases at V and 4 bases at J; junction bases unmatched: 10.

This rearrangement joins TRBV6-5 to TRBJ1-1; 7 bases match TRBD1. This CDR3 contains 15 residues. V trimming: 6 bases; J trimming: 6 bases; junction bases outside the gene matches: 13. CDR1 MNHEY and CDR2 SVGAGI come from the germline V gene. In DNA, the CDR3 is TGTGCCAGCAGCACCCCGAGGGGGCTGGGATCTGAAGCTTTCTTT. Translated, it gives CASSTPRGLGSEAFF.

CDR3 sequence: CASSRGQLENSPLHF. CDR3 coding DNA: TGTGCCAGCAGCCGGGGACAGCTTGAGAATTCACCCCTCCACTTT. The chain has TRBV27 and TRBJ1-6; 7 bases are shared with TRBD1. V lost 6 bases, J lost 7 bases, and 9 bases stayed unmatched. This CDR3 is 15 amino acids long. CDR1 is MNHEY and CDR2 is SMNVEV in the germline V gene (reference sequence).

The V gene is TRBV29-1, the J gene TRBJ2-2; 8 bases fit TRBD1. The V segment lost 5 bases and the J segment 0 bases; nucleotides outside the gene matches: 5. CDR3 length equals 15 residues. CDR1 is SQVTM and CDR2 is ANQGSEA in the germline V gene. The CDR3 bases are TGCAGCGTTACGCAGGGGGCGTCGAACACCGGGGAGCTGTTTTTT. It specifies CSVTQGASNTGELFF.

The CDR3 loop reads CASSPPPSRSTVGGYTF. CDR3 in DNA: TGTGCCAGCAGCCCGCCCCCCTCCAGGTCAACAGTTGGAGGCTACACCTTC. V and J are TRBV5-8 and TRBJ1-2; D is ambiguous. The CDR3 contains 17 residues. Germline loops: CDR1 SGHTS, CDR2 YDEGEE. V was shortened by 4 bases and J by 8 bases, with 27 bases between the two germline ends.

The V and J genes are TRBV19 and TRBJ1-5; D not certain. Trimming left V 1 base short and J 4 bases short, with 2 bases between. The CDR3 spans 12 residues. CDR1 is LNHDA and CDR2 is SQIVND in the germline V gene (reference sequence). This CDR3 is CASSIGNQPQHF. DNA for the CDR3: TGTGCCAGTAGTATAGGAAATCAGCCCCAGCATTTT.

The chain couples TRBV2 to TRBJ1-2; no clear D gene. Trimming removed 2 bases from V and 2 bases from J, with 9 bases in between. The length of the CDR3 is 14 residues. Germline V gene lookup returns CDR1 SNHLY and CDR2 FYNNEI. CDR3 nucleotide sequence: TGTGCCAGCAGTGAACAGCCGTGGAACTATGGCTACACCTTC. Translation: CASSEQPWNYGYTF.

The gene calls are TRBV18 and TRBJ2-3; D possibly corresponds to TRBD2 (6 bases). The germline gives CDR1 KGHSH, CDR2 LQKENI. V was pared by 7 bases and J by 2 bases, with 10 bases between. The CDR3 runs 13 residues. The CDR3 bases are TGTGCCAGCTATGGGGGGAACACAGATACGCAGTATTTT. Amino acids: CASYGGNTDTQYF. Supplemented by reference TRBV18 and TRBJ2-3, the full variable domain reads NAGVMQNPRHLVRRRGQEARLRCSPMKGHSHVYWYRQLPEEGLKFMVYLQKENIIDESGMPKERFSAEFPKEGPSILRIQQVVRGDSAAYFCASYGGNTDTQYFGPGTRLTVL.

DNA for the CDR3: TGTGCCATTAGACAAATCACCGGGGAGCTGTTTTTT. As protein: CAIRQITGELFF. This sequence joins TRBV10-3 and TRBJ2-2; D gene unclear. Germline V lookup: CDR1 ENHRY, CDR2 SYGVKD. The CDR3 is 12 residues long. The ends were cut back, 9 bases at V and 4 bases at J, with 9 bases in the middle.